This TCR beta chain was recovered during a study of blood T cell repertoires in COVID-19. The protocol was immunoSEQ multiplex PCR, while the TCRdb copy is restricted to in-frame clones and leaves out a portion. The table records 150,000 to 200,000 clones, around nine tenths of them present only once. Between the trimmed V and J ends, which lost 2 bases and 5 bases, there was a span of 10 bases. The CDR3 is 13 residues long. Germline-derived CDR1 and CDR2 are SGHRS and YFSETQ. The specimen was peripheral blood. This TCR was recovered from a man between 18 and 35 years old with active or convalescent COVID-19. This chain links TRBV5-1 with TRBJ1-1; the D is unclear. CDR3 in amino acids: CASSLTGSTEAFF. The CDR3 DNA reads TGCGCCAGCAGCTTAACCGGGTCGACTGAAGCTTTCTTT. Complete variable domain (other parts from reference TRBV5-1 and TRBJ1-1): KAGVTQTPRYLIKTRGQQVTLSCSPISGHRSVSWYQQTPGQGLQFLFEYFSETQRNKGNFPGRFSGRQFSNSRSEMNVSTLELGDSALYLCASSLTGSTEAFFGQGTRLTVV.